This TCR beta chain was captured by sequencing in a study of OX40 agonist ivuxolimab in advanced cancers. Study context: Earlier anti-PD-1, anti-PD-L1 or anti-CTLA-4 therapy was permitted; over 35% had received some. Partial responses were achieved by three patients, one with hepatocellular carcinoma and two with cutaneous melanoma. Study-wide results and limits: Fewer expanded clones were found on average in CD4+ than in CD8+ T cells.

This clone was seen just once. Its antigen is currently unknown. Some clones are missing from TCRdb's copy, which holds only in-frame ones; the method was immunoSEQ multiplex PCR. Of tens of thousands of clones in the sample, 65% to 90% are singletons; the top ten hold approximately 35%. The CDR3 contains 14 residues. Germline loops: CDR1 MNHNY, CDR2 SVGAGI (reference sequence). Trimming removed 6 bases at V and 2 bases at J, with 13 bases between. This sequence joins TRBV6-6 and TRBJ2-5; D is perhaps TRBD2 (6 bases). The input for sequencing was CD4+ or CD8+ T cells sorted from blood, taken in a trial of the OX40 agonist ivuxolimab. The sequence derives from an adult with an advanced solid tumor such as melanoma, head and neck, liver or kidney cancer. The CDR3 is CASRRGLRQETQYF. CDR3 nucleotides: TGTGCCAGCAGGCGGGGTTTGCGGCAAGAGACCCAGTACTTC.